These 19 T cell receptor beta chains share one sample of origin, sequenced in a study of blood T cells in healthy people across ages. A J-beta primer mix and a sample-barcoded 5' primer were used in a second PCR of about 7 to 12 cycles. MiXCR, run by TCRdb on the 5' RACE reads, gives a single entry per CDR3 protein. Seen here are about 400,000 distinct CDR3 sequences, 50% to 60% observed once, and the top ten hold over 40%. The specimen sequenced was blood. These receptors all stem from a man in his sixties in good health.

The table lists this clonotype with a count of one. The chain has TRBV10-3 and TRBJ2-7; a possible D gene is TRBD1 (5 bases). The DNA end lines up better with TRBJ2-5; the J call may be wrong. Germline loops: CDR1 ENHRY, CDR2 SYGVKD. The CDR3 loop spans 15 amino acids. This CDR3 is CAISGMDPGMETQYF. The CDR3 bases are TGTGCCATCAGTGGCATGGACCCAGGGATGGAGACCCAGTACTTC.

About this clonotype itself: A read error may explain this, as a much larger clone is one base away. The gene calls are TRBV7-2 and TRBJ1-2; 7 nucleotides match TRBD1. Germline lookup yields CDR1 SGHTA and CDR2 FQGNSA. The V and J ends lost 3 bases and 5 bases, in that order; junction bases with no gene match: 6. This CDR3 comprises 14 residues. This CDR3 is CASSFGTAAYGYTF. Here the CDR3 DNA reads TGTGCCAGCAGCTTCGGGACAGCAGCTTATGGCTACACCTTC.

This clonotype was seen a few times. The chain joins TRBV7-9 to TRBJ1-2; D is ambiguous. The CDR3 extends over 14 amino acids. Germline-derived CDR1 and CDR2 are SEHNR and FQNEAQ (reference sequence). V shed 1 base and J shed 2 bases, with 8 bases lying between them. CDR3 in amino acids: CASSLDRENYGYTF. The CDR3 region has the DNA TGTGCCAGCAGCTTAGACCGGGAGAACTATGGCTACACCTTC.

V usage is TRBV20-1 and J usage is TRBJ2-3; 11 bases align to TRBD2. The germline gives CDR1 DFQATT, CDR2 SNEGSKA (reference sequence). This CDR3 is built from 14 residues. The V gene end was trimmed by 3 bases and the J gene end by 4 bases; junction bases not matched to a gene: 3. CDR3 coding DNA: TGCAGTGCTAGTAGCGGGGGGGGAGCAGATACGCAGTATTTT. Amino acid sequence: CSASSGGGADTQYF.

This clonotype has a handful of counts. This chain uses TRBV2 with TRBJ1-2; TRBD1 is a possible D gene (5 bases). The CDR3 consists of 12 residues. The germline V gene encodes CDR1 SNHLY and CDR2 FYNNEI. Trimming took 8 bases from V and 1 from J, leaving 8 bases between them. The CDR3 bases are TGTGCCAGCGTCAGGGATAACTATGGCTACACCTTC. This gives the protein CASVRDNYGYTF. The whole variable domain, remainder taken from reference TRBV2 and TRBJ1-2, is EPEVTQTPSHQVTQMGQEVILRCVPISNHLYFYWYRQILGQKVEFLVSFYNNEISEKSEIFDDQFSVERPDGSNFTLKIRSTKLEDSAMYFCASVRDNYGYTFGSGTRLTVV.

The chain has TRBV7-2 and TRBJ1-2, with TRBD1 matching over 11 bases. The CDR3 covers 15 residues. From germline, CDR1 is SGHTA and CDR2 FQGNSA. V lost 5 bases to trimming and J lost 3 bases; unmatched junction nucleotides: 5. CDR3 region: CASSGRTGGDYGYTF. CDR3 sequence (DNA): TGTGCCAGCAGCGGTAGGACAGGGGGCGACTATGGCTACACCTTC.

The chain has TRBV20-1 and TRBJ2-6; no reliable D call. The CDR3 covers 14 residues. The V and J ends lost 2 bases and 0 bases respectively, with 5 bases between them. Germline loops: CDR1 DFQATT, CDR2 SNEGSKA (reference sequence). The CDR3, as DNA: TGCAGTGCTAGATCCGACTCTGGGGCCAACGTCCTGACTTTC. Its protein is CSARSDSGANVLTF.

This clonotype was detected only a few times. The chain has TRBV27 and TRBJ2-6, with unresolved D. V was clipped by 2 bases and J by 0 bases, with 8 bases between them. The CDR3 is 16 amino acids. The germline CDR1 and CDR2 sequences are MNHEY and SMNVEV (reference sequence). CDR3 sequence reads: CASSLVPISGANVLTF. The CDR3 DNA reads as TGTGCCAGCAGTTTAGTCCCGATCTCTGGGGCCAACGTCCTGACTTTC.

This clonotype was seen ten or more times. The chain employs TRBV20-1 and TRBJ1-5; tentatively, D is TRBD1 (5 bases). There are 15 residues in the CDR3. The ends were cut back, 6 bases at V and 3 bases at J, with 18 bases in the middle. Germline V gene sequence: CDR1 DFQATT, CDR2 SNEGSKA (reference sequence). CDR3 coding DNA: TGCAGTGCCCCCATACCCGGGACCACCAATCAGCCCCAGCATTTT. It is translated as CSAPIPGTTNQPQHF.

The chain joins TRBV6-5 to TRBJ2-5, with TRBD2 as a possible D gene (6 bases). CDR1 and CDR2 from the germline V gene are MNHEY and SVGAGI. The CDR3 runs 15 residues. V shed 6 bases and J shed 4 bases, with 18 bases lying between them. CDR3 sequence (DNA): TGTGCCAGCAGAAGTTACGGCGGGGTGGGAGAGACCCAGTACTTC. Its protein product is CASRSYGGVGETQYF.

The table lists this clonotype with a few counts. The chain joins TRBV5-8 to TRBJ2-1; 14 bases fit TRBD2. Per the germline V gene, CDR1 is SGHTS and CDR2 is YDEGEE. The V segment lost 4 bases and the J segment 3 bases; nucleotides outside the gene matches: 6. CDR3 size: 17 residues. CDR3 sequence reads: CASSKGLAGALYNEQFF. For the CDR3, the DNA is TGTGCCAGCAGCAAGGGACTAGCGGGGGCCCTCTACAATGAGCAGTTCTTC. Using reference TRBV5-8 and TRBJ2-1 for the parts outside the CDR3, the full variable domain is EAGVTQSPTHLIKTRGQQATLRCSPISGHTSVYWYQQALGLGLQFLLWYDEGEERNRGNFPPRFSGRQFPNYSSELNVNALELEDSALYLCASSKGLAGALYNEQFFGPGTRLTVL.

The chain carries TRBV10-3 and TRBJ2-3; D unresolved. The V end was cut by 6 bases, the J end by 2 bases, with 6 bases between. The CDR3 runs 12 residues. The V gene's germline CDR1 is ENHRY and CDR2 SYGVKD. The CDR3 nucleotides are TGTGCCATCAGCCCCTACACAGATACGCAGTATTTT. Translation gives CAISPYTDTQYF.

This clonotype was observed once. The chain joins TRBV20-1 to TRBJ2-5, with TRBD2 matching 14 bases. With 6 bases clipped from V and 5 bases from J, the junction kept 11 bases outside the gene matches. The CDR3 runs 16 residues. CDR1 DFQATT and CDR2 SNEGSKA come from the germline V gene (reference sequence). The CDR3 is CSAPWGTSGSTETQYF. In DNA form, the CDR3 reads TGCAGTGCCCCTTGGGGGACTAGCGGGAGTACGGAGACCCAGTACTTC.

This clonotype occurred many times. The chain is built from TRBV4-2 and TRBJ2-1, with TRBD1 matching 10 bases. With V trimmed by 6 bases and J by 7 bases, 9 bases remained unmatched. Germline assignment: CDR1 LGHNA and CDR2 YNFKEQ. This CDR3 spans 15 amino acids. The CDR3 is CASSHRDRGRNEQFF. The DNA for the CDR3 is TGTGCCAGCAGTCACCGGGACAGGGGTCGGAATGAGCAGTTCTTC.

The J gene is TRBJ2-2, the V gene TRBV20-1; possibly TRBD2 for D (5 bases). V lost 1 base and J lost 4, with 10 bases in between. Germline V lookup: CDR1 DFQATT, CDR2 SNEGSKA (reference sequence). This CDR3 is 14 amino acids long. The CDR3 loop is CSARGSGFTGELFF. For the CDR3, the DNA is TGCAGTGCTAGAGGTTCGGGGTTCACCGGGGAGCTGTTTTTT.

The chain is built from TRBV7-8 and TRBJ1-6, with D perhaps matching TRBD1 (6 bases). The CDR3 is made up of 14 amino acids. Trimming took 9 bases from V and 9 from J, leaving 18 bases between them. The V gene's germline CDR1 is SGHVS and CDR2 FQNEAQ. The CDR3 spells CARSRQQGSSPLHF. CDR3 DNA: TGTGCCAGGAGCCGGCAACAGGGTAGTTCACCCCTCCACTTT.

This clonotype was detected only a few times. CDR3 DNA sequence: TGTGCCAGCAGTGGACGGACTAGCCAAGAGACCCAGTACTTC. It translates to CASSGRTSQETQYF. This chain joins TRBV7-2 and TRBJ2-5; 7 nucleotides align to TRBD2. This CDR3 contains 14 residues. Germline V gene sequence: CDR1 SGHTA, CDR2 FQGNSA. Germline trimming cut 6 bases from V and 1 base from J; bases unmatched to any gene: 5.

The chain combines TRBV5-1 with TRBJ2-7; tentatively, D is TRBD1 or TRBD2 (5 bases each). Trimming took off 0 bases at V and 2 bases at J, with 9 bases between the two ends. CDR1 SGHRS and CDR2 YFSETQ come from the germline V gene. The CDR3 length is 14 residues. CDR3 nucleotides: TGCGCCAGCAGCTTGGGGGACGCCGCCTACGAGCAGTACTTC. Translation gives CASSLGDAAYEQYF.

V is TRBV29-1 and J is TRBJ2-6; TRBD1 might be the D (6 bases). The CDR3 contains 17 residues. Trimming took 4 bases from V and 0 from J, leaving 16 bases between them. The germline CDR1 and CDR2 sequences are SQVTM and ANQGSEA. Here the CDR3 DNA reads TGCAGCGTTGGGGCAAGGACAGCAGTCTCTGGGGCCAACGTCCTGACTTTC. It encodes CSVGARTAVSGANVLTF.